Each of the 27 T cell receptor beta chains below was sequenced from the same sample in a study of blood T cell repertoires in COVID-19. Sequenced by immunoSEQ multiplex PCR; TCRdb stores in-frame clones only, minus some. The sample contains 100,000 to 120,000 clones, approximately 90% of which appear only once. Sequenced input: peripheral blood. These receptors all stem from a woman in her forties or fifties with acute or convalescent COVID-19.

The V gene is TRBV28, the J gene TRBJ2-7; possibly TRBD1 for D (5 bases). V was trimmed by 6 bases and J by 2 bases, leaving 23 bases between them. Germline CDR1 reads MDHEN; CDR2 reads SYDVKM. This CDR3 has 17 residues. The CDR3 sequence is CASSSPLGDHHPYEQYF. CDR3 in DNA: TGTGCCAGCAGCTCCCCTCTAGGGGATCATCACCCCTACGAGCAGTACTTC.

This chain connects TRBV3-1 (or the pseudogene TRBV3-2) to TRBJ2-1, with D possibly TRBD2 on 5 matching bases. V dropped 4 bases and J dropped 1 base, with 8 bases sitting between them. Germline lookup yields CDR1 LGHDT and CDR2 YNNKEL (reference sequence). This CDR3 has 14 amino acids. In nucleotides, the CDR3 is TGTGCCAGCAGCCCCGGGGTGTCCTACAATGAGCAGTTCTTC. This encodes CASSPGVSYNEQFF.

The CDR3 sequence is CASSKGERSSYEQYF. The CDR3 region has the DNA TGTGCCAGTAGTAAGGGGGAGCGGAGCTCCTACGAGCAGTACTTC. V gene TRBV19 combines with J gene TRBJ2-7; D possibly corresponds to TRBD1 (6 bases). The CDR3 length is 15 residues. V was cut by 4 bases and J by 0 bases, with 13 bases left in between. Germline CDR1 and CDR2: LNHDA and SQIVND (reference sequence).

The chain is built from TRBV19 and TRBJ2-1, with D possibly TRBD2 on 6 matching bases. V was shortened by 5 bases and J by 7 bases, with 9 bases between the two germline ends. There are 12 residues in the CDR3. Germline CDR1 and CDR2: LNHDA and SQIVND (reference sequence). CDR3 amino acids: CASSAGRNEQFF. The DNA for the CDR3 is TGTGCCAGTAGTGCGGGGAGGAATGAGCAGTTCTTC.

This CDR3 is CASSSTGQETQYF. In DNA, the CDR3 is TGTGCCAGCAGCTCGACAGGTCAGGAGACCCAGTACTTC. J is TRBJ2-5 and V is TRBV5-8, with TRBD1 as a possible D gene (6 bases). CDR1 and CDR2 from the germline V gene are SGHTS and YDEGEE. V dropped 3 bases and J dropped 5 bases, with 11 bases sitting between them. This CDR3 spans 13 amino acids.

This clone was seen only once. V gene TRBV20-1 combines with J gene TRBJ2-5; the D is unclear. In germline, CDR1 is DFQATT, CDR2 SNEGSKA (reference sequence). This CDR3 has 11 amino acids. V was cut by 6 bases and J by 5 bases, with 10 bases left in between. CDR3 sequence: CSATWFETQYF. The DNA of the CDR3 is TGCAGTGCGACTTGGTTTGAGACCCAGTACTTC.

The chain couples TRBV25-1 to TRBJ2-7; 7 bases match TRBD2. Trimming cost V 5 bases and J 5 bases; bases outside gene matches: 9. Germline V lookup: CDR1 MGHDK, CDR2 SYGVNS. The CDR3 spans 14 residues. The CDR3 reads CASSQAGPKDEQYF. Here the CDR3 DNA reads TGTGCCAGCAGTCAAGCGGGGCCCAAGGACGAGCAGTACTTC.

This chain connects TRBV3-1 (or the pseudogene TRBV3-2) to TRBJ2-7; tentatively, D is TRBD1 (6 bases). Trimming took off 4 bases at V and 6 bases at J, with 10 bases between the two ends. CDR3 size: 12 residues. Germline CDR1 LGHDT, CDR2 YNNKEL (reference sequence). The CDR3 spells CASSPRGGEQYF. In DNA, the CDR3 is TGTGCCAGCAGCCCCAGGGGCGGCGAGCAGTACTTC.

This chain links TRBV6-4 with TRBJ2-3; 11 bases are a match to TRBD2. CDR3 length equals 16 residues. Trimming cost V 3 bases and J 3 bases; bases outside gene matches: 5. Germline loops: CDR1 MRHNA, CDR2 SNTAGT. The CDR3 region has the DNA TGTGCCAGCAGTGAACTAGCGGGAGTCAGGACAGATACGCAGTATTTT. This codes for CASSELAGVRTDTQYF.

The chain joins TRBV10-3 to TRBJ1-1; perhaps TRBD1 as D (5 bases). Trimming stripped 4 bases from V and 0 bases from J, with 12 bases between. Germline V gives CDR1 ENHRY, CDR2 SYGVKD. This CDR3 has 15 amino acids. CDR3 nucleotides: TGTGCCATCAGTGGGGGGACTGGAATGAACACTGAAGCTTTCTTT. It codes for CAISGGTGMNTEAFF.

This clone was counted between two and nine times. The V and J genes are TRBV7-2 and TRBJ2-2; D might be TRBD1 (5 bases). The CDR3 has 13 residues. CDR1 and CDR2 from the germline V gene are SGHTA and FQGNSA. The V gene lost 5 bases and the J gene lost 6 bases, with 10 bases spanning the gap. The CDR3 loop is CASSMAGPGELFF. DNA for the CDR3: TGTGCCAGCAGCATGGCAGGGCCCGGGGAGCTGTTTTTT.

The chain is built from TRBV3-1 (or the pseudogene TRBV3-2) and TRBJ1-2; no clear D. The germline V gene encodes CDR1 LGHDT and CDR2 YNNKEL (reference sequence). This CDR3 is built from 14 residues. The V end was cut by 4 bases, the J end by 4 bases, with 13 bases between. CDR3 sequence (DNA): TGTGCCAGCAGCCCCCCGGCGGGATTCTATGGCTACACCTTC. Residues: CASSPPAGFYGYTF.

The gene calls are TRBV15 and TRBJ1-5, with D perhaps TRBD1 (5 bases). V was shortened by 0 bases and J by 7 bases, with 10 bases between the two germline ends. Germline V CDR1 and CDR2: LNHNV, YYDKDF (reference sequence). CDR3 length: 14 residues. CDR3 amino acids: CATSRDRAGQPQHF. The DNA of the CDR3 is TGTGCCACCAGCAGAGACAGGGCCGGGCAGCCCCAGCATTTT.

The rearrangement uses TRBV30 and TRBJ1-2; D may be TRBD1 (5 bases). V was pared by 6 bases and J by 3 bases, with 11 bases between. This CDR3 has 12 amino acids. CDR1 is GTSNPN, CDR2 SVGIG, per germline (reference sequence). The CDR3: CACGGAYYGYTF. The CDR3 coding sequence is TGTGCCTGCGGCGGGGCCTACTATGGCTACACCTTC.

The V and J genes are TRBV7-3 and TRBJ2-1; D might be TRBD2 (6 bases). CDR1 SGHTA and CDR2 FQGTGA come from the germline V gene. The V end was cut by 5 bases, the J end by 4 bases, with 18 bases between. The CDR3 is made up of 16 amino acids. CDR3: CASSVRGNQLYNEQFF. Here the CDR3 DNA reads TGTGCCAGCAGCGTCCGGGGGAATCAACTTTACAATGAGCAGTTCTTC.

The CDR3 is CASSLQGNYGYTF. The DNA of the CDR3 is TGTGCCAGCAGCCTACAGGGAAACTATGGCTACACCTTC. The chain joins TRBV7-9 to TRBJ1-2, with D possibly being TRBD1 (6 bases). The germline gives CDR1 SEHNR, CDR2 FQNEAQ (reference sequence). V was cut by 5 bases and J by 2 bases, with 9 bases left in between. The CDR3 spans 13 residues.

The V gene is TRBV30, the J gene TRBJ1-1; no firm D call. CDR1 is GTSNPN and CDR2 is SVGIG in the germline V gene (reference sequence). Deletions cut 1 base from V and 4 bases from J, with 10 bases between. The CDR3 contains 13 residues. The CDR3 here is CAWSEHLGTEAFF. The CDR3 coding sequence is TGTGCCTGGAGTGAACACCTAGGCACTGAAGCTTTCTTT. Together with reference TRBV30 and TRBJ1-1, the CDR3 gives the full variable domain: SQTIHQWPATLVQPVGSPLSLECTVEGTSNPNLYWYRQAAGRGLQLLFYSVGIGQISSEVPQNLSASRPQDRQFILSSKKLLLSDSGFYLCAWSEHLGTEAFFGQGTRLTVV.

Concerning this clone: Different DNA sequences within this sample yield the same CDR3. CDR3 sequence (DNA): TGTGCCAGCAGTTTAGGCGGTTCTGGAAACACCATATATTTT. This sequence encodes CASSLGGSGNTIYF. The gene calls are TRBV28 and TRBJ1-3; D is undetermined. The CDR3 consists of 14 residues. Germline V gene sequence: CDR1 MDHEN, CDR2 SYDVKM. V shed 2 bases and J shed 1 base, with 6 bases lying between them.

The chain combines TRBV4-3 with TRBJ2-1; TRBD1 aligns across 8 bases. J gave up 3 bases and V 0 bases, and 4 bases lay outside the gene matches. CDR3 length equals 16 residues. CDR1 is LGHNA, CDR2 YSLEER, per germline. This chain's CDR3 is CASSQDPGGYYNEQFF. The CDR3 DNA is TGCGCCAGCAGCCAAGACCCAGGGGGCTACTACAATGAGCAGTTCTTC.

The chain joins TRBV11-3 to TRBJ2-1, with TRBD1 matching over 11 bases. The germline V gene encodes CDR1 SGHNT and CDR2 YENEEA. The CDR3 loop spans 16 amino acids. With 2 bases clipped from V and 3 bases from J, the junction kept 3 bases outside the gene matches. CDR3 region: CASSLSGTGGYNEQFF. CDR3 sequence (DNA): TGTGCCAGCAGCTTATCCGGGACAGGGGGCTACAATGAGCAGTTCTTC.

The chain couples TRBV4-1 to TRBJ1-1; D remains unclear. The germline V gene has CDR1 MGHRA and CDR2 YSYEKL. The CDR3 runs 14 residues. With 1 base removed from V and 7 bases from J, the gap between germline ends came to 13 bases. As DNA, the CDR3 is TGCGCCAGCAGCCAAGGTCCGGGGAATAATGAAGCTTTCTTT. This encodes CASSQGPGNNEAFF.

This clone was observed once. The V call is TRBV4-1, the J call TRBJ2-7, with 7 bases identical to TRBD1. Trimming cost V 3 bases and J 3 bases; bases outside gene matches: 8. Germline CDR1 MGHRA, CDR2 YSYEKL. This CDR3 spans 15 amino acids. The CDR3 coding sequence is TGCGCCAGCAGCCACAGTACAGGGGTCGTCTACGAGCAGTACTTC. It yields the protein CASSHSTGVVYEQYF.

The chain joins TRBV2 to TRBJ2-2; 7 bases line up with TRBD1. Germline-derived CDR1 and CDR2 are SNHLY and FYNNEI. The CDR3 runs 14 residues. V was clipped by 6 bases and J by 2 bases; unmatched bases: 3. Here the CDR3 DNA reads TGTGCCAGCAGCAGGGACAGAAACACCGGGGAGCTGTTTTTT. Amino acid sequence: CASSRDRNTGELFF.

The chain is built from TRBV7-9 and TRBJ2-4, with D perhaps TRBD2 (6 bases). The CDR3 spans 14 residues. V shed 7 bases and J shed 0 bases, with 10 bases lying between them. Looked up from germline, CDR1 is SEHNR and CDR2 is FQNEAQ (reference sequence). CDR3 region: CASTFGGAKNIQYF. CDR3 DNA sequence: TGTGCCAGCACTTTCGGGGGAGCCAAAAACATTCAGTACTTC.

The rearrangement links TRBV2 to TRBJ1-1; D uncertain. The germline V gene has CDR1 SNHLY and CDR2 FYNNEI. The CDR3 covers 14 residues. V lost 1 base, J lost 6 bases, and 12 bases lay in between. This chain's CDR3 is CASSEEALVPEAFF. DNA of the CDR3: TGTGCCAGCAGTGAAGAAGCCCTAGTCCCTGAAGCTTTCTTT.

Points on this clone: At one end the junction does not follow the germline gene, possibly because of a read error. The chain uses TRBV6-5 and TRBJ2-1; TRBD1 is a possible D gene (7 bases). This CDR3 is built from 15 residues. The germline gives CDR1 MNHEY, CDR2 SVGAGI. The CDR3 nucleotides read TGTGCCAGCAGTTCGCCAAGGACAGGTAGCGGTACACACCTCTTC. Protein: CASSSPRTGSGTHLF.

V is TRBV12-3 or TRBV12-4 and J is TRBJ1-2, with D unresolved. Between the trimmed V and J ends, which lost 6 bases and 4 bases, there was a span of 12 bases. The CDR3 spans 13 residues. CDR3 in amino acids: CASRPTGSYGYTF. The DNA of the CDR3 is TGTGCCAGCAGACCCACCGGGTCCTATGGCTACACCTTC.